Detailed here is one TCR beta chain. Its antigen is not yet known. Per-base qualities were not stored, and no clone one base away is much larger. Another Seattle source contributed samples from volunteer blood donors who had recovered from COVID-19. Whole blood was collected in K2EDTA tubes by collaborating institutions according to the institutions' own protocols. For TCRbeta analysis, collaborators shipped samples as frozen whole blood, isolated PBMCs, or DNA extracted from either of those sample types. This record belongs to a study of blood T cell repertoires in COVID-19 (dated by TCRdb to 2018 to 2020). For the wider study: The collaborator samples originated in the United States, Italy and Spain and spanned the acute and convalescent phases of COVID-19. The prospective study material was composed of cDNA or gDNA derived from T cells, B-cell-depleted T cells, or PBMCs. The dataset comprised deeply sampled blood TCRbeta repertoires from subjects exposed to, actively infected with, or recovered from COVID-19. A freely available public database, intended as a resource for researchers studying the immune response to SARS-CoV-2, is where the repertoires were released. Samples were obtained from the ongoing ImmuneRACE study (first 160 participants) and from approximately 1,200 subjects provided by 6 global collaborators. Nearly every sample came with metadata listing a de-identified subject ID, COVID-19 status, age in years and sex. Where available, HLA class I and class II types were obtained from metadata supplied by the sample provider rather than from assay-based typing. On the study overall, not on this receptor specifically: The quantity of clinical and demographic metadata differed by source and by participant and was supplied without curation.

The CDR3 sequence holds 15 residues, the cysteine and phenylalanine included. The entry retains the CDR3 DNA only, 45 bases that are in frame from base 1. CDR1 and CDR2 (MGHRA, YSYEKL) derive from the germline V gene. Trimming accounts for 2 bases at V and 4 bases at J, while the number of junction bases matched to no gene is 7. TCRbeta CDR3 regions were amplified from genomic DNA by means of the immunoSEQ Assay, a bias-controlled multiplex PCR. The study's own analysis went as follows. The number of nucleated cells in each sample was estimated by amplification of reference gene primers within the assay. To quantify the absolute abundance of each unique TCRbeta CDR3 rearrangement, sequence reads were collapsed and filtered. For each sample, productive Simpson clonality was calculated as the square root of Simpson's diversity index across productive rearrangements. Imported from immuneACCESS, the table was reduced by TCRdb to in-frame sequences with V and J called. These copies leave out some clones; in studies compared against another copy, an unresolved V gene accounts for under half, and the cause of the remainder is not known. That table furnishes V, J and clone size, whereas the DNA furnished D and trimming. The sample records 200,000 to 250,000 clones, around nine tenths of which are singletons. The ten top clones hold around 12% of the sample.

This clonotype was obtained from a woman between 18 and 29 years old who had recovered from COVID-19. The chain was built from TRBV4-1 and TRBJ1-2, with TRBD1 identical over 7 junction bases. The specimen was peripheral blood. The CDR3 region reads CASSQPGQAAYGYTF. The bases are TGCGCCAGCAGCCAACCAGGACAGGCGGCCTATGGCTACACCTTC.